This T cell receptor (beta chain) was captured in a study of T cell repertoires in cytomegalovirus infection. Study overall: Evidence of both CMV infection and a matching HLA type came from public TCR beta signatures. Broader study findings: The response measured ex vivo was dominated by TCR beta clonotypes (HLA-C-restricted and CMV-specific).

TCRdb redid the calling of the reads with MiXCR, one entry per CDR3 protein. The sample consists of 500,000 or so distinct CDR3 sequences, 16% of them appearing once. A word on this clonotype: Its antigen is currently unknown.

The germline gives CDR1 ENHRY, CDR2 SYGVKD. The CDR3 is 16 amino acids. The trim removed 6 bases at V and 0 bases at J, leaving 11 bases unmatched. The TCR comes from a human donor in good health (CMV status not recorded). Some clones in this sample may be carry-over from other donors' samples. The chain carries TRBV10-3 and TRBJ2-7, with 7 bases lining up with TRBD2. The sample comprised CD8+ T cells from PBMCs. This CDR3 reads CAISPLSSGASYEQYF. The DNA of the CDR3 is TGTGCCATCAGCCCTTTATCTAGCGGAGCCTCCTACGAGCAGTACTTC.